In its sample, the clone carrying this TCR beta chain was seen a few times. The sample belongs to a study of HIV-infected patients and healthy controls. One entry per CDR3 protein, called by TCRdb with MiXCR from the 5' RACE reads. Among around 64,000 distinct CDR3 sequences listed, about 17% were seen once. The sample comprised CD4+ T cells from blood. The clonotype was recovered from a human donor in good health.

The CDR3 DNA reads as TGTGCCAGCAGATGGGGGCCAGGGAGGAAATACAATGAGCAGTTCTTC. It codes for CASRWGPGRKYNEQFF. The chain carries TRBV6-1 and TRBJ2-1, with D possibly called TRBD1 or TRBD2 (6 bases each). Trimming stripped 6 bases from V and 4 bases from J, with 19 bases between. CDR1 MNHNS and CDR2 SASEGT come from the germline V gene. This CDR3 spans 16 amino acids.